The following is a TCR beta chain sequence with its context. Its antigen is unidentified. The data are from a study of tumor-infiltrating lymphocytes in primary liver carcinoma. V was shortened by 0 bases and J by 15 bases, with 21 bases between the two germline ends. The CDR3 consists of 15 residues. The germline CDR1 and CDR2 sequences are PRHDT and FYEKMQ (reference sequence). RNA was extracted from whole blood without cell sorting, alongside germline DNA. Study-level points and caveats: Tumors had a top-250-clone fraction that was significantly higher than blood (p = 0.039).

Researchers generated TCR beta cDNA from roughly 520 ng of total RNA, relying on a constant-region primer. ARM-PCR, slightly modified, supplied the TCR beta libraries through three nested multiplex PCR rounds. Rounds one and two of PCR, each of roughly 10 cycles, were primed with TRBV1-TRBV30 forward primers and a C-beta reverse primer. In TCRdb, the multiplex PCR reads were re-called with MiXCR into one record per CDR3 protein. This sample yields 310,000 or so distinct CDR3 sequences, of which 65% are seen a single time; about 6% belongs to the top ten. What was sequenced was peripheral blood. This chain joins TRBV13 and TRBJ2-1; a possible D gene is TRBD2 (6 bases). The receptor was isolated from a man in his forties with primary liver carcinoma and hepatitis B virus infection. The CDR3 DNA is TGTGCCAGCAGCTTAGGGTGGGGGAGGACTCCACGTGGGTTCTTC. Its protein product is CASSLGWGRTPRGFF.